This T cell receptor beta chain was captured in a study of cytomegalovirus exposure and HLA in healthy donors. Study-level results: A few CMV-associated chains proved CMV antigen-specific in vitro. The authors later found TCR association rates varying by HLA locus, with DRB1 most and HLA-C fewest.

A word on this clone: The antigen is unknown. Because the CDR3's place on the DNA is in doubt, the DNA is left out and the CDR3 is given as listed by TCRdb.

The CDR3 region is 14 residues in length, termini included. Germline V gives CDR1 MNHNY, CDR2 SVGAGI (reference sequence). With 60 Vbeta and 13 Jbeta primers, the PCR was carried out. The assay was immunoSEQ multiplex PCR, and TCRdb's table has in-frame clones only and misses some. This repertoire shows about 160,000 clones, roughly 76% found once; its top ten account for about 12%. The chain couples TRBV6-6 to TRBJ2-5; the D call of TRBD1 is as the table states it, not checked on the DNA. The sequencing sample was made of PBMCs. This receptor was obtained from a woman between 50 and 59 years old in good health and CMV-seronegative. The CDR3 sequence: CASSSGQGRETQYF.